These 7 T cell receptor beta chains originate from one sample sequenced in a study of blood T cell repertoires in COVID-19. Some clones are missing from TCRdb's copy, which holds only in-frame ones; the method was immunoSEQ multiplex PCR. The sample carries roughly 120,000 clones, approximately 90% recorded once. Material for sequencing was peripheral blood. These receptors were taken from a woman between 45 and 65 years old with acute or convalescent COVID-19.

The rearrangement links TRBV24-1 to TRBJ2-2; D is unresolved. CDR1 is KGHDR, CDR2 SFDVKD, per germline. V dropped 8 bases and J dropped 7 bases, with 13 bases sitting between them. The CDR3 loop spans 13 amino acids. The CDR3 bases are TGTGCCACCACCGACAAAGGAATCGGGGAGCTGTTTTTT. It codes for CATTDKGIGELFF.

The chain joins TRBV9 to TRBJ1-3; 7 bases line up with TRBD1. V trimming: 0 bases; J trimming: 3 bases; junction bases outside the gene matches: 12. The CDR3 extends over 18 amino acids. The germline CDR1 and CDR2 sequences are SGDLS and YYNGEE. In nucleotides, the CDR3 is TGTGCCAGCAGCGTAGCTCCTAACAGGGGTGGTTTTGGAAACACCATATATTTT. It encodes CASSVAPNRGGFGNTIYF.

Details on this clone: In the same sample, other DNA sequences code for this CDR3. This sequence joins TRBV12-3 or TRBV12-4 and TRBJ1-4; the D gene is possibly TRBD1 (6 bases). The length of the CDR3 is 13 residues. V dropped 4 bases and J dropped 8 bases, with 11 bases sitting between them. The CDR3 DNA follows: TGTGCCAGCAGTTCCAGGGACAACGAAAAACTGTTTTTT. Its translation is CASSSRDNEKLFF.

The chain recombines TRBV4-3 with TRBJ2-1; TRBD2 might be the D (5 bases). Trimming took off 5 bases at V and 4 bases at J, with 12 bases between the two ends. The germline V gene encodes CDR1 LGHNA and CDR2 YSLEER. The CDR3 extends over 14 amino acids. The CDR3 DNA sequence: TGCGCCAGCAGCTCTCGGACTGGTTACAATGAGCAGTTCTTC. The encoded protein is CASSSRTGYNEQFF.

This clone was picked up a small number of times. The rearrangement links TRBV9 to TRBJ2-1; TRBD2 matches 11 bases. The CDR3 covers 15 residues. Trimming at V came to 4 bases and at J to 8 bases, leaving 8 bases not matched to a gene. Germline V gene lookup returns CDR1 SGDLS and CDR2 YYNGEE. This CDR3 reads CASSPRLAGSDEQFF. CDR3 DNA: TGTGCCAGCAGCCCTCGACTAGCGGGGAGCGATGAGCAGTTCTTC.

The V gene is TRBV6-5, the J gene TRBJ1-6, with D unclear. The CDR3 has 15 residues. Trimming removed 4 bases at V and 8 bases at J, with 15 bases between. Germline V gene data show CDR1 as MNHEY and CDR2 as SVGAGI. The CDR3 sequence: CASSLLGQSDSPLHF. The CDR3 coding sequence is TGTGCCAGCAGTTTACTTGGGCAGTCAGATTCACCCCTCCACTTT.

For this clone: The junction shows a germline mismatch at one end, possibly a read error. The rearrangement joins TRBV6-2 or TRBV6-3 to TRBJ2-5; D is unclear. In germline, CDR1 is MNHEY, CDR2 SVGEGT. CDR3 length equals 15 residues. CDR3 nucleotides: TGTGCCAGCAGCTACTCGTCCCGGGACCAAGAGACCCAGTACTTC. Encoded protein: CASSYSSRDQETQYF.